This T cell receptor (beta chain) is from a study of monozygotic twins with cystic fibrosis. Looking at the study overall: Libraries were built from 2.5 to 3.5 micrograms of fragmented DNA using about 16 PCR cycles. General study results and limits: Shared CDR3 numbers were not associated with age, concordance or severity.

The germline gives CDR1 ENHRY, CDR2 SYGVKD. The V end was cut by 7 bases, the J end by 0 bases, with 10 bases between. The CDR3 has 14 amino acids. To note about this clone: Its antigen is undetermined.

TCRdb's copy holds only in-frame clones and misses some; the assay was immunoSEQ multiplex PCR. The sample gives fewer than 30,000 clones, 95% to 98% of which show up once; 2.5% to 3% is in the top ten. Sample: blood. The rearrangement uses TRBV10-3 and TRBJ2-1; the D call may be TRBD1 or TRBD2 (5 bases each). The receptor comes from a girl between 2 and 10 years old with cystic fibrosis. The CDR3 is CAINEGYSYNEQFF. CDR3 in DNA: TGTGCCATCAACGAGGGGTACTCCTACAATGAGCAGTTCTTC.